These 22 T cell receptor beta chains were sequenced from one sample in a study of cytomegalovirus exposure and HLA in healthy donors. The PCR was carried out with 60 Vbeta primers and 13 Jbeta primers. TCRdb keeps only in-frame clones here, not all; method: immunoSEQ multiplex PCR. This sample has about 170,000 clones, with about four fifths found just once. Sequenced material: PBMCs. The receptors originated from a male donor in good health and CMV-seronegative.

This chain links TRBV6-5 with TRBJ2-3, with TRBD2 as a possible D gene (5 bases). CDR3 length equals 13 residues. In germline, CDR1 is MNHEY, CDR2 SVGAGI. V was shortened by 6 bases and J by 6 bases, with 13 bases between the two germline ends. CDR3 DNA sequence: TGTGCCAGCAGCCCCCGAGGGTTGGATACGCAGTATTTT. This codes for CASSPRGLDTQYF.

CDR3 residues: CASSSRGGGQPQHF. CDR3 DNA sequence: TGTGCCAGCAGCTCCCGCGGGGGAGGTCAGCCCCAGCATTTT. The chain couples TRBV7-2 to TRBJ1-5; possible D gene TRBD1, 5 bases. V dropped 4 bases and J dropped 6 bases, with 13 bases sitting between them. The CDR3 spans 14 residues. CDR1 is SGHTA and CDR2 is FQGNSA in the germline V gene.

This clone was seen once. A read error may account for a junction end that differs from germline. This sequence joins TRBV7-9 and TRBJ2-7; TRBD2 agrees at 12 bases. The CDR3 totals 17 residues. The germline V gene encodes CDR1 SEHNR and CDR2 FQNEAQ (reference sequence). The CDR3 sequence is CSSSSRTPGTSGYEQYF. CDR3 DNA: TGTTCCAGCAGCTCCCGAACCCCCGGGACTAGCGGGTACGAGCAGTACTTC. Based on the CDR3 plus reference TRBV7-9 and TRBJ2-7, the full variable domain is DTGVSQNPRHKITKRGQNVTFRCDPISEHNRLYWYRQTLGQGPEFLTYFQNEAQLEKSRLLSDRFSAERPKGSFSTLEIQRTEQGDSAMYLCSSSSRTPGTSGYEQYFGPGTRLTVT.

V gene TRBV18 combines with J gene TRBJ1-5, with D perhaps matching TRBD1 (6 bases). CDR3 length: 15 residues. From germline, CDR1 is KGHSH and CDR2 LQKENI. V gave up 2 bases and J gave up 4 bases, with 12 bases separating them. The CDR3 sequence: CASSPNREGNQPQHF. CDR3 sequence (DNA): TGTGCCAGCTCACCAAACAGGGAGGGGAATCAGCCCCAGCATTTT. The full variable domain, completed using reference TRBV18 and TRBJ1-5, is NAGVMQNPRHLVRRRGQEARLRCSPMKGHSHVYWYRQLPEEGLKFMVYLQKENIIDESGMPKERFSAEFPKEGPSILRIQQVVRGDSAAYFCASSPNREGNQPQHFGDGTRLSIL.

This chain connects TRBV5-1 to TRBJ1-4; the match to TRBD1 covers 8 bases. The CDR3 is 17 residues long. J was trimmed by 7 bases and V by 0 bases; bases with no gene match: 11. Per the germline V gene, CDR1 is SGHRS and CDR2 is YFSETQ. The chain's CDR3 is CASSLGDRNPMGEKLFF. The CDR3 DNA sequence: TGCGCCAGCAGCTTGGGGGACAGGAACCCGATGGGTGAAAAACTGTTTTTT.

This sequence joins TRBV5-4 and TRBJ2-5, with 12 bases that match TRBD2. The CDR3 is 15 residues long. Trimming at V came to 4 bases and at J to 5 bases, leaving 6 bases not matched to a gene. The germline gives CDR1 SGHNT, CDR2 YYREEE (reference sequence). In nucleotides, the CDR3 is TGTGCCAGCAGCCCGGGAGGGACTAGCGGGGAGACCCAGTACTTC. Translation: CASSPGGTSGETQYF.

The rearrangement links TRBV9 to TRBJ2-5, with 10 bases lining up with TRBD2. Germline CDR1 is SGDLS and CDR2 is YYNGEE. The trim removed 3 bases at V and 3 bases at J, leaving 5 bases unmatched. This CDR3 has 15 amino acids. CDR3: CASSALTSGKETQYF. The CDR3 nucleotides are TGTGCCAGCAGCGCCCTCACTAGCGGGAAAGAGACCCAGTACTTC.

The rearrangement joins TRBV28 to TRBJ1-2; 12 nucleotides match TRBD1. Germline-derived CDR1 and CDR2 are MDHEN and SYDVKM. The V gene end was trimmed by 3 bases and the J gene end by 8 bases; junction bases not matched to a gene: 7. The CDR3 contains 15 residues. CDR3 sequence (DNA): TGTGCCAGCAGTTTTGGCGGGGGACAGGGGGCAGGCTACACCTTC. This translates into CASSFGGGQGAGYTF.

This clone was observed a few times. The J gene is TRBJ1-2, the V gene TRBV6-5; 8 bases match TRBD1. J lost 5 bases, V lost 6 bases, and 8 bases had no gene match. The CDR3 spans 14 residues. Germline V gives CDR1 MNHEY, CDR2 SVGAGI. CDR3: CASRPTGEGYGYTF. As DNA, the CDR3 is TGTGCCAGCAGGCCGACAGGGGAAGGTTATGGCTACACCTTC.

V usage is TRBV6-1 and J usage is TRBJ2-5, with D perhaps matching TRBD1 (6 bases). The J call is doubtful: the DNA matches TRBJ2-7 better. The CDR3 is made up of 13 amino acids. Germline V gene data show CDR1 as MNHNS and CDR2 as SASEGT. CDR3 residues: CASEPQGSYEQYF. The CDR3 nucleotides read TGTGCCAGCGAACCACAGGGATCCTACGAGCAGTACTTC.

This sequence joins TRBV19 and TRBJ1-2, with 10 bases lining up with TRBD1. J lost 4 bases, V lost 7 bases, and 15 bases had no gene match. The CDR3 is 17 residues long. In germline, CDR1 is LNHDA, CDR2 SQIVND (reference sequence). The CDR3 bases are TGTGCCAGTAATTCCCGGGACAGGGGCCGCTCTAGCTATGGCTACACCTTC. It yields the protein CASNSRDRGRSSYGYTF.

As to this clone: The junction departs from germline at one end; a sequencing error may be responsible. The chain joins TRBV7-9 to TRBJ2-3, with 11 bases fitting TRBD2. Germline V gene data show CDR1 as SEHNR and CDR2 as FQNEAQ (reference sequence). The CDR3 spans 17 residues. Written as DNA, the CDR3 is TGTTCCAGCAGCCCGAATCAACTAGCGGGAGCCCCAGATACGCAGTATTTT. This codes for CSSSPNQLAGAPDTQYF.

The chain recombines TRBV28 with TRBJ2-1; D possibly corresponds to TRBD2 (5 bases). Looked up from germline, CDR1 is MDHEN and CDR2 is SYDVKM. The CDR3 spans 12 residues. V gave up 2 bases and J gave up 8 bases, with 7 bases separating them. CDR3 sequence (DNA): TGTGCCAGCAGTTTAAGGGAGTATGAGCAGTTCTTC. Its protein product is CASSLREYEQFF.

The chain is built from TRBV28 and TRBJ2-7, with D perhaps matching TRBD2 (5 bases). V lost 8 bases and J lost 7, with 21 bases in between. CDR1 is MDHEN, CDR2 SYDVKM, per germline. CDR3 length: 14 amino acids. CDR3 sequence: CASHRHFRPGEQYF. The CDR3 DNA reads as TGTGCCAGCCACCGGCACTTTAGGCCGGGAGAGCAGTACTTC.

This chain uses TRBV27 with TRBJ2-7; a weak D match, TRBD2 (6 bases). Trimming left V 8 bases short and J 9 bases short, with 17 bases between. There are 12 residues in the CDR3. CDR1 is MNHEY and CDR2 is SMNVEV in the germline V gene (reference sequence). CDR3 protein: CASGLYQRGQYF. The CDR3 coding sequence is TGTGCCAGCGGACTATATCAAAGGGGGCAGTACTTC.

This chain links TRBV2 with TRBJ2-2, with D uncertain. This CDR3 region has 14 residues. Germline assignment: CDR1 SNHLY and CDR2 FYNNEI. Trimming took off 7 bases at V and 4 bases at J, with 13 bases between the two ends. CDR3 sequence reads: CASKSEGVTGELFF. CDR3 bases: TGTGCCAGCAAGTCAGAAGGAGTCACCGGGGAGCTGTTTTTT.

The chain has TRBV7-9 and TRBJ2-1; D remains ambiguous. V was clipped by 6 bases and J by 3 bases, with 6 bases between them. The CDR3 length is 12 residues. The V gene's germline CDR1 is SEHNR and CDR2 FQNEAQ (reference sequence). The CDR3 is CASSLVYNEQFF. Here the CDR3 DNA reads TGTGCCAGCAGTCTTGTCTACAATGAGCAGTTCTTC. The entire variable domain, with the rest obtained from reference TRBV7-9 and TRBJ2-1, is as follows: DTGVSQNPRHKITKRGQNVTFRCDPISEHNRLYWYRQTLGQGPEFLTYFQNEAQLEKSRLLSDRFSAERPKGSFSTLEIQRTEQGDSAMYLCASSLVYNEQFFGPGTRLTVL.

The chain combines TRBV20-1 with TRBJ2-5; 7 positions agree with TRBD1. CDR3 length: 11 residues. The junction had 10 bases not matched to a gene; V was cut back by 8 bases and J by 10 bases. Germline CDR1 DFQATT, CDR2 SNEGSKA (reference sequence). The CDR3 bases are TGCAGTTTAAGACAGGGTGAGGGCCAGTACTTC. It is translated as CSLRQGEGQYF.

The V and J genes are TRBV30 and TRBJ2-3; D might be TRBD1 (6 bases). Germline CDR1 reads GTSNPN; CDR2 reads SVGIG (reference sequence). The V end was cut by 1 base, the J end by 3 bases, with 11 bases between. This CDR3 contains 14 residues. The CDR3 protein is CAWSETGTTDTQYF. The CDR3 DNA follows: TGTGCCTGGAGTGAGACCGGGACAACAGATACGCAGTATTTT.

This chain uses TRBV2 with TRBJ2-7; 9 bases agree with TRBD1. This CDR3 has 16 residues. Germline-derived CDR1 and CDR2 are SNHLY and FYNNEI. The junction had 8 bases not matched to a gene; V was cut back by 1 base and J by 4 bases. The CDR3 spells CASSEGPGQGIYEQYF. As DNA, the CDR3 is TGTGCCAGCAGTGAAGGTCCGGGACAGGGTATATACGAGCAGTACTTC.

This clone was seen more than once but under ten times. This sequence joins TRBV14 and TRBJ2-1; maybe TRBD1 (5 bases). This CDR3 contains 15 residues. V shed 4 bases and J shed 0 bases, with 10 bases lying between them. Germline CDR1 SGHDN, CDR2 FVKESK. The DNA of the CDR3 is TGTGCCAGCAGCCTTAGGGGCATCTCCTACAATGAGCAGTTCTTC. This codes for CASSLRGISYNEQFF.

The V gene is TRBV27, the J gene TRBJ1-2; 7 bases map to TRBD1. The CDR3 consists of 15 residues. Trimming removed 5 bases from V and 1 base from J; junction bases left unmatched: 7. Germline V CDR1 and CDR2: MNHEY, SMNVEV (reference sequence). The CDR3 nucleotides are TGTGCCAGCAGTAATAGCTACAGGGGTAACTATGGCTACACCTTC. Protein product: CASSNSYRGNYGYTF.